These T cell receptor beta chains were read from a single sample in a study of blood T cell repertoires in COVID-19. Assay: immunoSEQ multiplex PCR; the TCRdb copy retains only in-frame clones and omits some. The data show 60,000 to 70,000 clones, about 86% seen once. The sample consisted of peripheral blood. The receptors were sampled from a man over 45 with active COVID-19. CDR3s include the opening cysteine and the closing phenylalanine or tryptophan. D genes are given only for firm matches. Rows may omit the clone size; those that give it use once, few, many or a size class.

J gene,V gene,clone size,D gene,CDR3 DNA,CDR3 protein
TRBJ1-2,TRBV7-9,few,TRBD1,TGTGCCAGCAGCTCAAAACTCACCGGGACAGGGGGCGCCTATGGCTACACCTTC,CASSSKLTGTGGAYGYTF
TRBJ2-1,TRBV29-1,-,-,TGCAGCGTTGAACTATTGGACAGCTACCGAGGAAGCTCCTACAATGAGCAGTTCTTC,CSVELLDSYRGSSYNEQFF
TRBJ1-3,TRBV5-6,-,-,TGTGCCAGCAGCGGGTCCCCAGCGTCTGGAAACACCATATATTTT,CASSGSPASGNTIYF
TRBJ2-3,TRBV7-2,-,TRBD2,TGTGCCAGCAGCCCTCTAGGGCTAGCGGGGTCAAGGGGTACGCAGTATTTT,CASSPLGLAGSRGTQYF
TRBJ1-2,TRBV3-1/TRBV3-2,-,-,TGTGCCAGCAGCCAAGATAAGGGGAGGGATGGCTACACCTTC,CASSQDKGRDGYTF
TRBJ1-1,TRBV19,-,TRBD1,TGTGCCAGTAGTTTCAGGGGGCCAGTCACTGAAGCTTTCTTT,CASSFRGPVTEAFF
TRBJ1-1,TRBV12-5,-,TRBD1,TGTGCTAGTGGTTTGGTAGTAGTTGGGGACAGACCTGTAGTAGCTTTCTTT,CASGLVVVGDRPVVAFF
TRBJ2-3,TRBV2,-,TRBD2,TGTGCCAGCCGGGCGCTAGCGGGAGGGCCGCGGGATACGCAGTATTTT,CASRALAGGPRDTQYF
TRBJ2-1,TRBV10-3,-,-,TGTGCCATCAGCGAGATTAGTGAGCAGTTCTTC,CAISEISEQFF
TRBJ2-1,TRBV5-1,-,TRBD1,TGCGCCAGCAGCGGGGACAGGGGGAATGAGCAGTTCTTC,CASSGDRGNEQFF
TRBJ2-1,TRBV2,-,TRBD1,TGTGCCAGCAGAGAAGGCAGGGGGAGCGATGAGCAGTTCTTC,CASREGRGSDEQFF
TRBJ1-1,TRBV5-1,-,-,TGCGCCAGCAGCTTATTTTCCCAGGGGAAGAGCACTGAAGCTTTCTTT,CASSLFSQGKSTEAFF
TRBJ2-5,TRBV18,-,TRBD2,TGTGCCAGCTCACCACCGTTAATTGCGGGGGAGGCTCCGTACCAAGAGACCCAGTACTTC,CASSPPLIAGEAPYQETQYF
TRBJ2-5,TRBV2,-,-,TGTGCCAGCAGTGAAAGGTCTGGGGGGGAGACCCAGTACTTC,CASSERSGGETQYF
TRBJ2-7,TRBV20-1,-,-,TGCAGTGCTAGAGATTACTACGAGCAGTACTTC,CSARDYYEQYF
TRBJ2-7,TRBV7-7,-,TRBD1,TGTGCTAGCAGCCCGGGACAGGGGAACTACGAGCAGTACTTC,CASSPGQGNYEQYF
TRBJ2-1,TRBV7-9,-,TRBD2,TGTGCCAGCAGCTTAGGGGGCGGGAGATCCTACAATGAGCAGTTCTTC,CASSLGGGRSYNEQFF
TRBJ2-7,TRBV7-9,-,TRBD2,TGTGCCAGCAGCTTAGGAACAACTAGCGGGAGAGGCGAGCAGTACTTC,CASSLGTTSGRGEQYF
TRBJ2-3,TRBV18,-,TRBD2,TGTGCCAGCTCCCGTGGGGGGGGCACAGATACGCAGTATTTT,CASSRGGGTDTQYF
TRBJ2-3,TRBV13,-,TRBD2,TGTGCCAGCAGCTTAGGATTTACATTAGCGGGCGGCACAGATACGCAGTATTTT,CASSLGFTLAGGTDTQYF
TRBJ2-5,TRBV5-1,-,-,TGCGCCAGCGGCCCGGGGGACAGACAAGAGACCCAGTACTTC,CASGPGDRQETQYF
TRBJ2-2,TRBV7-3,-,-,TGTGCCAGCAGCTCTTTAGGACTTAACACCGGGGAGCTGTTTTTT,CASSSLGLNTGELFF
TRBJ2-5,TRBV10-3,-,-,TGTGCCATCAGTGAGTCGAGAGGCGCCGGGACCCAGTACTTC,CAISESRGAGTQYF
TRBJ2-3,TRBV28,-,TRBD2,TGTGCCAGCGGTCGGGAGGCCTTGGGGCCAACTGGCACAGATACGCAGTATTTT,CASGREALGPTGTDTQYF
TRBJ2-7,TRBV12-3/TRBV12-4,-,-,TGTGCCAGCAGTGCGGGACAGCCATACGAGCAGTACTTC,CASSAGQPYEQYF
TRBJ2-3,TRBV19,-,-,TGTGCCAGTTCGTTGGGCGGGGTAGCAGATACGCAGTATTTT,CASSLGGVADTQYF
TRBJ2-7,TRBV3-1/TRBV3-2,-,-,TGTGCCAGCAGCCAAGTGTCCCCTCAGCGGACTACCTACGAGCAGTACTTC,CASSQVSPQRTTYEQYF
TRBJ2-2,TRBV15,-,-,TGTGCCACCAGCAGAGATCGCCAGGGGTCGAGGACCGGGGAGCTGTTTTTT,CATSRDRQGSRTGELFF
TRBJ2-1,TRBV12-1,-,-,TGTGCTAGCAGCTTGGGGGCTTTGCACAATGAGCAGTTCTTC,CASSLGALHNEQFF
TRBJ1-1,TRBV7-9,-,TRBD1,TGTGCCAGCGGGGTACCGGGACAGAGAAGGACTGAAGCTTTCTTT,CASGVPGQRRTEAFF
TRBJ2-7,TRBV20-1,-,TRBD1,TGCAGTGCTAGTTTCCACGACGACAGGGTCCATTACGAGCAGTACTTC,CSASFHDDRVHYEQYF
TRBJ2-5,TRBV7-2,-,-,TGTGCCAGCAGCTTAGCTGTAGCGTGGAGAGAGACCCAGTACTTC,CASSLAVAWRETQYF